The 9 T cell receptor beta chains presented below share a single source sample, sequenced in a study of blood T cell repertoires in COVID-19. Method: immunoSEQ multiplex PCR; TCRdb's copy keeps in-frame clones and lacks some. The sample holds 98,000 or so clones, about two thirds seen once. The sequenced sample was peripheral blood. Receptors originate from a middle-aged woman with acute or convalescent COVID-19.

The chain uses TRBV7-3 and TRBJ2-7; TRBD1 matches at 9 bases. Looked up from germline, CDR1 is SGHTA and CDR2 is FQGTGA. The V segment lost 3 bases and the J segment 5 bases; nucleotides outside the gene matches: 5. The CDR3 covers 14 residues. In nucleotides, the CDR3 is TGTGCCAGCAGCTTCGGGACAGGGCCGGACGAGCAGTACTTC. Translating gives CASSFGTGPDEQYF. Variable domain in full (rest from reference TRBV7-3 and TRBJ2-7): GAGVSQTPSNKVTEKGKYVELRCDPISGHTALYWYRQSLGQGPEFLIYFQGTGAADDSGLPNDRFFAVRPEGSVSTLKIQRTERGDSAVYLCASSFGTGPDEQYFGPGTRLTVT.

This clone has at least ten counts. The CDR3: CASSRDRSETEAFF. The CDR3 region has the DNA TGTGCCAGCTCGCGGGACAGATCGGAAACTGAAGCTTTCTTT. The chain links TRBV18 to TRBJ1-1, with 7 bases that match TRBD1. The trim removed 6 bases at V and 5 bases at J, leaving 9 bases unmatched. This CDR3 spans 14 amino acids. Germline CDR1 and CDR2: KGHSH and LQKENI.

The chain employs TRBV5-1 and TRBJ2-1; 7 bases match TRBD2. V trimming: 4 bases; J trimming: 5 bases; junction bases outside the gene matches: 6. CDR1 and CDR2 (germline): SGHRS, YFSETQ. This CDR3 comprises 14 residues. The CDR3, as DNA: TGCGCCAGCAGCCCACGACTAGCTAACAATGAGCAGTTCTTC. Residues: CASSPRLANNEQFF.

The chain uses TRBV11-3 and TRBJ2-1, with D possibly being TRBD1 (6 bases). The CDR3 runs 14 residues. The V gene's germline CDR1 is SGHNT and CDR2 YENEEA. The V gene lost 3 bases and the J gene lost 1 base, with 7 bases spanning the gap. CDR3 nucleotides: TGTGCCAGCAGCTTTCAGGGGTCCTACAATGAGCAGTTCTTC. Its translation: CASSFQGSYNEQFF.

V and J are TRBV10-3 and TRBJ2-7, with a tentative D call TRBD2 (5 bases). The CDR3 sequence is 16 residues long. From germline, CDR1 is ENHRY and CDR2 SYGVKD. The ends were cut back, 2 bases at V and 2 bases at J, with 16 bases in the middle. The CDR3 nucleotides read TGTGCCATCAGTGAGGCGGGTAGAGTGAATCCCTACGAGCAGTACTTC. Its translation: CAISEAGRVNPYEQYF.

The chain uses TRBV10-1 and TRBJ2-1, with D perhaps matching TRBD1 (5 bases). The CDR3 is made up of 16 amino acids. Between the trimmed V and J ends, which lost 0 bases and 0 bases, there was a span of 9 bases. Germline V gene sequence: CDR1 WNHNN, CDR2 SYGVQD (reference sequence). The CDR3 region is CASSESTDSSYNEQFF. The CDR3 coding sequence is TGCGCCAGCAGTGAGTCCACAGACAGCTCCTACAATGAGCAGTTCTTC.

This clone was counted once. The rearrangement joins TRBV5-1 to TRBJ1-6; tentatively, D is TRBD1 (5 bases). V gave up 0 bases and J gave up 7 bases, with 14 bases separating them. The CDR3 length is 16 residues. CDR1 is SGHRS and CDR2 is YFSETQ in the germline V gene. CDR3 nucleotides: TGCGCCAGCAGCTTGGAGACAGACGGTTGGAATTCACCCCTCCACTTT. Translating gives CASSLETDGWNSPLHF.

The CDR3 region is CAWSVQVNEQFF. CDR3 DNA: TGTGCCTGGAGTGTACAAGTCAATGAGCAGTTCTTC. The chain links TRBV30 to TRBJ2-1; D remains ambiguous. Trimming took 0 bases from V and 6 from J, leaving 6 bases between them. Germline CDR1 GTSNPN, CDR2 SVGIG (reference sequence). The CDR3 has 12 amino acids.

This chain connects TRBV25-1 to TRBJ2-6, with unresolved D. The CDR3 is 16 residues long. The germline V gene has CDR1 MGHDK and CDR2 SYGVNS. Trimming pared 3 bases from V and 3 bases from J, leaving 12 bases between. The CDR3: CASSDGILDGANVLTF. The DNA of the CDR3 is TGTGCCAGCAGTGACGGTATTCTAGATGGGGCCAACGTCCTGACTTTC.